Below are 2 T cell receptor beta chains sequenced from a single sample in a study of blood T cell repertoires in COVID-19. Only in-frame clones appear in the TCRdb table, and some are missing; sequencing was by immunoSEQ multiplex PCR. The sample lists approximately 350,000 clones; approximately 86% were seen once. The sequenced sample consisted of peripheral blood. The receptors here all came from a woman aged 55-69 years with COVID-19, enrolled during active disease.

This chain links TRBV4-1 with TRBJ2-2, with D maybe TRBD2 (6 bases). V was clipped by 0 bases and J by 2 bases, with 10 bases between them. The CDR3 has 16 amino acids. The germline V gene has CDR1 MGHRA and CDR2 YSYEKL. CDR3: CASSQEQGGNTGELFF. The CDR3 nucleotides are TGCGCCAGCAGCCAAGAGCAGGGAGGTAACACCGGGGAGCTGTTTTTT.

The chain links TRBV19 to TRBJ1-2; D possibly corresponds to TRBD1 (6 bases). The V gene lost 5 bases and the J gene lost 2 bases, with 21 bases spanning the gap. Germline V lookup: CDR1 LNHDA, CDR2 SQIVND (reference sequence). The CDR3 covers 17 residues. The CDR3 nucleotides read TGTGCCAGTAGTTTACGTCCTCGTGGGACACAAAACTATGGCTACACCTTC. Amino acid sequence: CASSLRPRGTQNYGYTF.